The next 26 T cell receptor beta chains were all read from a single sample in a study of T cells in Graves' hyperthyroidism and ophthalmopathy. Researchers took RNA transcripts and amplified the TCR beta CDR3 regions from them. HTBI primers were employed in a first-round RT-PCR of the TCR CDR3. TCRdb reprocessed the multiplex PCR reads via MiXCR and lists one record per CDR3 protein. The sample has about 580,000 distinct CDR3 sequences; over 11% are singletons. Sequenced input: blood. These receptors were obtained from a woman aged 30 to 39 with Graves' hyperthyroidism that later progressed to Graves' ophthalmopathy.

The sample holds a few counts of this clonotype. The gene calls are TRBV20-1 and TRBJ2-1; 10 bases are shared with TRBD2. CDR3 length: 15 residues. Germline V CDR1 and CDR2: DFQATT, SNEGSKA (reference sequence). V dropped 1 base and J dropped 8; count of bases not matched to a gene: 8. DNA for the CDR3: TGCAGTGCTAGAGTTCGGCTAGCGGGAGCTGATGAGCAGTTCTTC. Amino acid sequence: CSARVRLAGADEQFF.

This chain links TRBV18 with TRBJ2-7; maybe TRBD1 (6 bases). Germline CDR1 KGHSH, CDR2 LQKENI. The CDR3 contains 13 residues. V lost 3 bases to trimming and J lost 6 bases, with 12 bases between them. CDR3 sequence: CASSPAQGAEQYF. The CDR3 DNA reads TGTGCCAGCTCACCCGCACAGGGTGCCGAGCAGTACTTC.

The chain is built from TRBV6-4 and TRBJ1-1, with TRBD1 as a possible D gene (5 bases). Trimming took off 10 bases at V and 0 bases at J, with 24 bases between the two ends. The CDR3 has 17 amino acids. In germline, CDR1 is MRHNA, CDR2 SNTAGT. Written as DNA, the CDR3 is TGTGCCAACGGGGACGGAGATCGCCCTAATTTGAACACTGAAGCTTTCTTT. It specifies CANGDGDRPNLNTEAFF.

In this sample, this clonotype turned up many times. The V gene is TRBV7-8, the J gene TRBJ1-1, with TRBD1 matching over 11 bases. J lost 4 bases, V lost 1 base, and 2 bases had no gene match. This CDR3 region has 15 residues. In germline, CDR1 is SGHVS, CDR2 FQNEAQ. CDR3 loop: CASSLGGQGGTEAFF. CDR3 DNA sequence: TGTGCCAGCAGCTTAGGGGGACAGGGGGGCACTGAAGCTTTCTTT.

This clonotype was observed at least ten times. The gene calls are TRBV2 and TRBJ1-1, with D uncertain. Germline CDR1 reads SNHLY; CDR2 reads FYNNEI. The V end lost 8 bases, the J end lost 0 bases, and 10 bases lay between the germline ends. The CDR3 length is 13 residues. This CDR3 reads CASGEPLNTEAFF. DNA for the CDR3: TGTGCCAGCGGGGAGCCACTGAACACTGAAGCTTTCTTT.

In this sample, this clonotype turned up a few times. The genes are TRBV30 and TRBJ2-1, with D possibly TRBD2 on 5 matching bases. The CDR3 has 13 amino acids. Germline-derived CDR1 and CDR2 are GTSNPN and SVGIG (reference sequence). V lost 8 bases and J 7 bases, leaving 18 bases between the germline ends. CDR3 region: CAGRLADGNEQFF. CDR3 bases: TGTGCCGGCCGGCTAGCAGACGGAAATGAGCAGTTCTTC.

This chain links TRBV4-2 with TRBJ1-1, with D possibly TRBD1 on 5 matching bases. V shed 1 base and J shed 3 bases, with 12 bases lying between them. There are 15 residues in the CDR3. Germline assignment: CDR1 LGHNA and CDR2 YNFKEQ. CDR3 protein: CASSQGGDIYTEAFF. The CDR3 DNA sequence: TGTGCCAGCAGCCAAGGAGGGGATATCTACACTGAAGCTTTCTTT.

The CDR3 spells CASSAGLAGYGEQYF. CDR3 DNA sequence: TGTGCCAGCAGCGCGGGACTAGCGGGGTACGGCGAGCAGTACTTC. This chain joins TRBV5-6 and TRBJ2-7; 13 bases map to TRBD2. The CDR3 is 15 residues long. From germline, CDR1 is SGHDT and CDR2 YYEEEE. V was pared by 4 bases and J by 6 bases, with 7 bases of the junction left unmatched.

The sample holds a few counts of this clonotype. V and J are TRBV12-5 and TRBJ2-2; D is unresolved. The V gene's germline CDR1 is LGHNT and CDR2 FRNRAP. The CDR3 runs to 12 residues. V lost 1 base and J lost 7, with 4 bases in between. DNA of the CDR3: TGTGCTAGTGGTTTGGACCTCGGGGAGCTGTTTTTT. It translates to CASGLDLGELFF.

There are many counts of this clonotype. V gene TRBV28 combines with J gene TRBJ2-7; no clear D gene. From germline, CDR1 is MDHEN and CDR2 SYDVKM. This CDR3 is built from 13 residues. The germline V and J ends were trimmed by 3 bases and 1 base, with 7 bases remaining between them. The CDR3 region has the DNA TGTGCCAGCAGTTTCGAGATATCCTACGAGCAGTACTTC. It specifies CASSFEISYEQYF.

This CDR3 is CASSFSGRSRDTQYF. CDR3 coding DNA: TGTGCCAGCAGCTTTAGCGGGAGATCGAGGGATACGCAGTATTTT. V usage is TRBV28 and J usage is TRBJ2-3, with 9 bases matching TRBD2. There are 15 residues in the CDR3. V lost 6 bases, J lost 6 bases, and 10 bases stayed unmatched. Germline V lookup: CDR1 MDHEN, CDR2 SYDVKM.

This clonotype was detected only a few times. The genes are TRBV5-1 and TRBJ2-6; no reliable D call. Germline CDR1 SGHRS, CDR2 YFSETQ. The CDR3 spans 16 residues. The germline V and J ends were trimmed by 0 bases and 0 bases, with 7 bases remaining between them. This CDR3 reads CASSLGSNSGANVLTF. The CDR3 region has the DNA TGCGCCAGCAGCTTGGGCAGCAACTCTGGGGCCAACGTCCTGACTTTC.

This clonotype was counted ten times or more. The chain has TRBV27 and TRBJ2-1, with D perhaps TRBD1 or TRBD2 (5 bases each). Germline values: CDR1 MNHEY, CDR2 SMNVEV (reference sequence). With 2 bases removed from V and 6 bases from J, the gap between germline ends came to 23 bases. The CDR3 sequence is 18 residues long. The CDR3 reads CASSLDIRGGSRGNEQFF. CDR3 sequence (DNA): TGTGCCAGCAGTTTAGACATTCGCGGCGGTTCGAGGGGCAATGAGCAGTTCTTC.

The CDR3 DNA reads as TGCAGCGTTGAGTCAGGGGGCCCCTACGAGCAGTACTTC. It is translated as CSVESGGPYEQYF. The chain employs TRBV29-1 and TRBJ2-7, with 8 bases matching TRBD1. Germline-derived CDR1 and CDR2 are SQVTM and ANQGSEA. The CDR3 loop spans 13 amino acids. V gave up 3 bases and J gave up 2 bases; unmatched junction bases: 3.

This clonotype was picked up many times. V usage is TRBV28 and J usage is TRBJ1-1; 11 nucleotides line up with TRBD1. This CDR3 has 16 residues. CDR1 MDHEN and CDR2 SYDVKM come from the germline V gene. V was pared by 4 bases and J by 1 base, with 5 bases of the junction left unmatched. CDR3: CASSSPGQGGNTEAFF. The CDR3 coding sequence is TGTGCCAGCAGTTCGCCGGGACAGGGGGGGAACACTGAAGCTTTCTTT.

This clonotype occurred many times. The rearrangement joins TRBV6-1 to TRBJ1-2; the D gene is possibly TRBD1 (6 bases). Deletions cut 5 bases from V and 0 bases from J, with 10 bases between. Germline values: CDR1 MNHNS, CDR2 SASEGT. This CDR3 has 14 amino acids. CDR3: CASSHRQANYGYTF. CDR3 in DNA: TGTGCCAGCAGTCATCGACAGGCTAACTATGGCTACACCTTC.

The rearrangement uses TRBV5-6 and TRBJ2-3, with TRBD2 identical over 12 bases. Trimming removed 1 base from V and 0 bases from J; junction bases left unmatched: 6. This CDR3 comprises 18 residues. The germline V gene has CDR1 SGHDT and CDR2 YYEEEE. CDR3 residues: CASSLRTSGVSSTDTQYF. CDR3 coding DNA: TGTGCCAGCAGCTTGCGGACTAGCGGGGTATCTAGCACAGATACGCAGTATTTT.

Comment on this clonotype: A read error may explain this, as a much larger clone is one base away. The chain carries TRBV7-2 and TRBJ1-3, with 9 bases lining up with TRBD1. The CDR3 spans 14 residues. The germline gives CDR1 SGHTA, CDR2 FQGNSA. The CDR3 DNA sequence: TGTGCCAGCAGGAGGGACAGGGTAGGAAACGCCATATATTTT. Translated, it gives CASRRDRVGNAIYF.

In this sample, this clonotype turned up many times. This chain connects TRBV7-9 to TRBJ1-4; D is ambiguous. Looked up from germline, CDR1 is SEHNR and CDR2 is FQNEAQ (reference sequence). The germline V and J ends were trimmed by 0 bases and 8 bases, with 16 bases remaining between them. The CDR3 consists of 16 residues. As DNA, the CDR3 is TGTGCCAGCAGCTTAGCGGAGAAGGAACCATACGAAAAACTGTTTTTT. Protein sequence: CASSLAEKEPYEKLFF.

The V call is TRBV6-2 or TRBV6-3, the J call TRBJ2-6, with 10 bases aligning to TRBD1. Germline V gives CDR1 MNHEY, CDR2 SVGEGT. The CDR3 length is 19 residues. The junction had 10 bases not matched to a gene; V was cut back by 5 bases and J by 0 bases. CDR3 bases: TGTGCCAGCAGTAAATTCGGACAGGGGGGGTTCTCTGGGGCCAACGTCCTGACTTTC. Its protein product is CASSKFGQGGFSGANVLTF.

This chain joins TRBV27 and TRBJ2-5; TRBD2 might be the D (7 bases). CDR3 length: 13 residues. V lost 6 bases to trimming and J lost 2 bases, with 10 bases between them. Per germline, CDR1 MNHEY and CDR2 SMNVEV (reference sequence). This CDR3 reads CASRRGTQETQYF. In DNA form, the CDR3 reads TGTGCCAGCAGGCGGGGGACACAAGAGACCCAGTACTTC.

This clonotype was seen only a few times. The chain couples TRBV7-9 to TRBJ1-5; no definite D call. The CDR3 has 15 amino acids. Trimming removed 4 bases from V and 0 bases from J, with 10 bases in between. Germline-derived CDR1 and CDR2 are SEHNR and FQNEAQ (reference sequence). In DNA form, the CDR3 reads TGTGCCAGCAGCTCCACCGAGTATAGCAATCAGCCCCAGCATTTT. The encoded protein is CASSSTEYSNQPQHF. The full variable domain, its missing parts supplied by reference TRBV7-9 and TRBJ1-5, is DTGVSQNPRHKITKRGQNVTFRCDPISEHNRLYWYRQTLGQGPEFLTYFQNEAQLEKSRLLSDRFSAERPKGSFSTLEIQRTEQGDSAMYLCASSSTEYSNQPQHFGDGTRLSIL.

This clonotype was picked up a small number of times. CDR3 nucleotides: TGTGCCAGCAGCTTTCGACAGGTCAAACCTCTTCTTCCAGCTTTCTTT. Its translation: CASSFRQVKPLLPAFF. The chain uses TRBV7-9 and TRBJ1-1; maybe TRBD1 (6 bases). The V end lost 3 bases, the J end lost 10 bases, and 24 bases lay between the germline ends. The CDR3 loop spans 16 amino acids. Per germline, CDR1 SEHNR and CDR2 FQNEAQ (reference sequence). Full variable domain (remainder filled in from reference TRBV7-9 and TRBJ1-1): DTGVSQNPRHKITKRGQNVTFRCDPISEHNRLYWYRQTLGQGPEFLTYFQNEAQLEKSRLLSDRFSAERPKGSFSTLEIQRTEQGDSAMYLCASSFRQVKPLLPAFFGQGTRLTVV.

There are many counts of this clonotype. This rearrangement joins TRBV27 to TRBJ1-1; D gene unclear. The CDR3 is 14 residues long. Trimming took 2 bases from V and 1 from J, leaving 8 bases between them. CDR1 and CDR2 from the germline V gene are MNHEY and SMNVEV (reference sequence). CDR3 residues: CASSLGRWNTEAFF. As DNA, the CDR3 is TGTGCCAGCAGTTTAGGCAGGTGGAACACTGAAGCTTTCTTT.

This clonotype occurred many times. This chain joins TRBV12-3 or TRBV12-4 and TRBJ1-5; 11 positions agree with TRBD1. Trimming at V came to 5 bases and at J to 5 bases, leaving 5 bases not matched to a gene. The CDR3 has 15 amino acids. CDR3 residues: CASSPGTGGYQPQHF. The CDR3 nucleotides are TGTGCCAGCAGTCCCGGGACAGGGGGGTATCAGCCCCAGCATTTT.

This clonotype was recorded a few times. The chain has TRBV4-3 and TRBJ2-5; 11 bases align to TRBD2. CDR3 size: 17 residues. CDR1 and CDR2 (germline): LGHNA, YSLEER. V shed 1 base, J shed 4 bases, and the junction held 8 bases outside the gene matches. CDR3 sequence (DNA): TGCGCCAGCAGCCAAGGAACTTTGGGGACTAGCGGAGAGACCCAGTACTTC. Protein: CASSQGTLGTSGETQYF.